The 27 T cell receptor beta chains below all came from one sample that was sequenced in a study of blood T cell repertoires in COVID-19. Clones were read by immunoSEQ multiplex PCR, and TCRdb kept only the in-frame ones, dropping some. The sample holds 100,000 to 140,000 clones, 80% to 85% seen once. The sequenced sample consisted of peripheral blood. These TCRs come from a man between 70 and 80 years old with acute or convalescent COVID-19.

The chain employs TRBV9 and TRBJ2-4, with D perhaps TRBD2 (6 bases). CDR3 size: 12 residues. V dropped 3 bases and J dropped 6 bases, with 7 bases sitting between them. In germline, CDR1 is SGDLS, CDR2 YYNGEE. CDR3 in DNA: TGTGCCAGCAGCGCAGCGGGAAACATTCAGTACTTC. Translation gives CASSAAGNIQYF.

V gene TRBV7-8 combines with J gene TRBJ1-2; the D gene is possibly TRBD1 (6 bases). CDR1 is SGHVS and CDR2 is FQNEAQ in the germline V gene. This CDR3 has 15 amino acids. V lost 5 bases and J 0 bases, leaving 13 bases between the germline ends. The CDR3 loop reads CASSVATGANYGYTF. Written as DNA, the CDR3 is TGTGCCAGCAGCGTCGCGACAGGAGCTAACTATGGCTACACCTTC.

This CDR3 is CSASLSAAYNEQFF. The CDR3 DNA is TGCAGTGCTAGTCTTAGCGCAGCCTACAATGAGCAGTTCTTC. The chain has TRBV20-1 and TRBJ2-1, with D tentatively TRBD2 (5 bases). V lost 3 bases and J 2 bases, leaving 11 bases between the germline ends. Germline-derived CDR1 and CDR2 are DFQATT and SNEGSKA (reference sequence). The CDR3 loop spans 14 amino acids.

The rearrangement links TRBV19 to TRBJ2-1; D is unclear. The CDR3 sequence is 14 residues long. Looked up from germline, CDR1 is LNHDA and CDR2 is SQIVND (reference sequence). Trimming took off 2 bases at V and 5 bases at J, with 10 bases between the two ends. The CDR3 DNA is TGTGCCAGTAGTATACTCTATCAAAACAATGAGCAGTTCTTC. It encodes CASSILYQNNEQFF.

This clone showed up just a few times. V and J are TRBV6-5 and TRBJ2-1; a possible D gene is TRBD2 (6 bases). The V end lost 1 base, the J end lost 8 bases, and 18 bases lay between the germline ends. The V gene's germline CDR1 is MNHEY and CDR2 SVGAGI. The CDR3 is made up of 16 amino acids. Here the CDR3 DNA reads TGTGCCAGCAGTTACTATAAGCGGGTCCGGAGTGATGAGCAGTTCTTC. It yields the protein CASSYYKRVRSDEQFF.

This chain links TRBV19 with TRBJ1-1, with D unclear. The CDR3 has 14 amino acids. Between the trimmed V and J ends, which lost 6 bases and 5 bases, there was a span of 16 bases. Per the germline V gene, CDR1 is LNHDA and CDR2 is SQIVND (reference sequence). CDR3 nucleotides: TGTGCCAGTAGCCAGAGGGTTGCCGGGACTGAAGCTTTCTTT. It encodes CASSQRVAGTEAFF.

This chain uses TRBV27 with TRBJ1-2, with 8 bases aligning to TRBD1. CDR1 is MNHEY, CDR2 SMNVEV, per germline (reference sequence). The CDR3 totals 14 residues. V shed 6 bases and J 0 bases; nucleotides not matched to a gene: 3. Here the CDR3 DNA reads TGTGCCAGCAGGGCAGGGGGCTCTAACTATGGCTACACCTTC. This gives the protein CASRAGGSNYGYTF.

The CDR3: CASRSLSDTQYF. The CDR3 coding sequence is TGTGCCAGCAGAAGCCTGAGCGATACGCAGTATTTT. The chain recombines TRBV12-3 or TRBV12-4 with TRBJ2-3; D is ambiguous. The CDR3 sequence is 12 residues long. Trimming took 6 bases from V and 6 from J, leaving 10 bases between them.

The table lists this clone with a count of one. The genes are TRBV6-1 and TRBJ1-2, with D possibly being TRBD1 (5 bases). The length of the CDR3 is 14 residues. Germline lookup yields CDR1 MNHNS and CDR2 SASEGT. V was pared by 2 bases and J by 8 bases, with 15 bases between. CDR3 sequence: CASSEQGSAGGYTF. DNA of the CDR3: TGTGCCAGCAGTGAACAGGGAAGTGCGGGAGGCTACACCTTC.

This clone has just a few counts. The chain has TRBV7-6 and TRBJ1-4; possible D gene TRBD1, 6 bases. The V gene's germline CDR1 is SGHVS and CDR2 FNYEAQ. Trimming removed 5 bases at V and 6 bases at J, with 19 bases between. The CDR3 totals 16 residues. CDR3 DNA sequence: TGTGCCAGCAGCCCCCTGACAGGCCTCAGGGATGAAAAACTGTTTTTT. Amino acid sequence: CASSPLTGLRDEKLFF.

The V gene is TRBV12-3 or TRBV12-4, the J gene TRBJ1-2; the match to TRBD1 covers 9 bases. Trimming at V came to 5 bases and at J to 4 bases, leaving 2 bases not matched to a gene. This CDR3 spans 13 amino acids. CDR3 bases: TGTGCCAGCAGTGAACAGGGGGCCTATGGCTACACCTTC. Translating gives CASSEQGAYGYTF.

The chain employs TRBV5-1 and TRBJ2-2; 8 nucleotides agree with TRBD1. Trimming cost V 0 bases and J 5 bases; bases outside gene matches: 6. The CDR3 runs 16 residues. The germline V gene encodes CDR1 SGHRS and CDR2 YFSETQ. This CDR3 reads CASSLGDRGMTGELFF. CDR3 coding DNA: TGCGCCAGCAGCTTGGGTGACAGGGGTATGACCGGGGAGCTGTTTTTT.

The rearrangement joins TRBV5-1 to TRBJ2-3, with D tentatively TRBD2 (5 bases). Germline V CDR1 and CDR2: SGHRS, YFSETQ. Trimming removed 4 bases at V and 2 bases at J, with 11 bases between. This CDR3 comprises 14 residues. This chain's CDR3 is CASSPPGSTDTQYF. The DNA for the CDR3 is TGCGCCAGCAGCCCACCGGGGTCCACAGATACGCAGTATTTT.

The chain carries TRBV15 and TRBJ1-5, with D possibly TRBD1 on 6 matching bases. Germline V gives CDR1 LNHNV, CDR2 YYDKDF (reference sequence). Trimming took off 4 bases at V and 6 bases at J, with 16 bases between the two ends. This CDR3 contains 15 residues. The CDR3 DNA reads as TGTGCCACCAGCATTGGCCCAGGGGCAGCTCAGCCCCAGCATTTT. It codes for CATSIGPGAAQPQHF.

The chain uses TRBV5-1 and TRBJ2-3; possible D gene TRBD1, 5 bases. Between the trimmed V and J ends, which lost 0 bases and 3 bases, there was a span of 8 bases. The CDR3 runs 14 residues. The germline gives CDR1 SGHRS, CDR2 YFSETQ. This CDR3 is CASSLAQATDTQYF. Written as DNA, the CDR3 is TGCGCCAGCAGCTTGGCACAGGCTACAGATACGCAGTATTTT. Full variable domain (remainder filled in from reference TRBV5-1 and TRBJ2-3): KAGVTQTPRYLIKTRGQQVTLSCSPISGHRSVSWYQQTPGQGLQFLFEYFSETQRNKGNFPGRFSGRQFSNSRSEMNVSTLELGDSALYLCASSLAQATDTQYFGPGTRLTVL.

This clone was seen once. The gene calls are TRBV5-1 and TRBJ2-7; TRBD1 matches at 7 bases. This CDR3 comprises 14 residues. Germline V gene sequence: CDR1 SGHRS, CDR2 YFSETQ. V trimming: 0 bases; J trimming: 5 bases; junction bases outside the gene matches: 5. DNA for the CDR3: TGCGCCAGCAGCTTGGGACAGGGATCCCACGAGCAGTACTTC. It translates to CASSLGQGSHEQYF.

V and J are TRBV6-5 and TRBJ2-2; D perhaps matches TRBD1 (6 bases). Trimming cost V 6 bases and J 1 base, with 9 bases left between them. Per the germline V gene, CDR1 is MNHEY and CDR2 is SVGAGI. CDR3 length: 14 amino acids. This CDR3 is CASRSQGNTGELFF. For the CDR3, the DNA is TGTGCCAGCAGATCACAGGGGAACACCGGGGAGCTGTTTTTT.

This sequence joins TRBV19 and TRBJ1-6; D gene ambiguous. Germline CDR1 LNHDA, CDR2 SQIVND (reference sequence). Between the trimmed V and J ends, which lost 7 bases and 13 bases, there was a span of 20 bases. The CDR3 contains 14 residues. The CDR3 spells CASKEDGFYEPLHF. The CDR3 DNA follows: TGTGCCAGTAAGGAGGACGGGTTTTATGAGCCCCTCCACTTT.

The V and J genes are TRBV3-1 (or the pseudogene TRBV3-2) and TRBJ2-1; possible D gene TRBD2, 5 bases. In germline, CDR1 is LGHDT, CDR2 YNNKEL (reference sequence). The CDR3 covers 14 residues. The V gene lost 0 bases and the J gene lost 9 bases, with 12 bases spanning the gap. The chain's CDR3 is CASSQDFRAGEQFF. The CDR3 nucleotides are TGTGCCAGCAGCCAAGATTTTCGGGCGGGTGAGCAGTTCTTC.

The J gene is TRBJ2-1, the V gene TRBV5-1; perhaps TRBD2 as D (7 bases). There are 15 residues in the CDR3. Germline CDR1 is SGHRS and CDR2 is YFSETQ. Trimming took off 5 bases at V and 0 bases at J, with 12 bases between the two ends. CDR3 sequence (DNA): TGCGCCAGCAGAGGGGGAGGGAGCTCCTACAATGAGCAGTTCTTC. Translating it yields CASRGGGSSYNEQFF.

This clone was seen a single time. This chain links TRBV5-4 with TRBJ1-4; D is perhaps TRBD1 (5 bases). The CDR3 is made up of 15 amino acids. Per germline, CDR1 SGHNT and CDR2 YYREEE (reference sequence). Trimming cost V 0 bases and J 7 bases, with 13 bases left between them. DNA for the CDR3: TGTGCCAGCAGCTTGGGGGGCCCTCCGAGTGAAAAACTGTTTTTT. It codes for CASSLGGPPSEKLFF.

This clone was recorded a few times. The V gene is TRBV27, the J gene TRBJ2-7, with D uncertain. This CDR3 contains 14 residues. CDR1 and CDR2 from the germline V gene are MNHEY and SMNVEV (reference sequence). V lost 2 bases and J lost 6, with 14 bases in between. CDR3 in amino acids: CASSLGDGAGEQYF. DNA for the CDR3: TGTGCCAGCAGTTTAGGAGACGGTGCTGGCGAGCAGTACTTC.

The rearrangement joins TRBV6-4 to TRBJ1-5; TRBD1 aligns across 8 bases. The V and J ends lost 7 bases and 4 bases, in that order; junction bases with no gene match: 12. This CDR3 has 16 amino acids. Germline V gene lookup returns CDR1 MRHNA and CDR2 SNTAGT. This chain's CDR3 is CASNFPQGAGNQPQHF. The CDR3 nucleotides read TGTGCCAGCAACTTCCCGCAGGGGGCCGGGAATCAGCCCCAGCATTTT.

The chain has TRBV6-5 and TRBJ2-7; TRBD1 might be the D (5 bases). Deletions cut 6 bases from V and 5 bases from J, with 8 bases between. In germline, CDR1 is MNHEY, CDR2 SVGAGI. This CDR3 region has 11 residues. CDR3 amino acids: CASRMGHEQYF. The DNA of the CDR3 is TGTGCCAGCAGGATGGGGCACGAGCAGTACTTC.

The chain recombines TRBV6-5 with TRBJ2-2; TRBD1 matches 8 bases. The germline V gene has CDR1 MNHEY and CDR2 SVGAGI. V shed 7 bases, J shed 6 bases, and the junction held 10 bases outside the gene matches. This CDR3 comprises 15 residues. DNA for the CDR3: TGTGCCAGCATTAATCTCAGGGGGCTCGCCGGGGAGCTGTTTTTT. Amino acid sequence: CASINLRGLAGELFF.

The rearrangement joins TRBV12-3 or TRBV12-4 to TRBJ1-2, with D perhaps matching TRBD1 (5 bases). CDR3 length: 13 residues. Trimming left V 7 bases short and J 2 bases short, with 11 bases between. DNA for the CDR3: TGTGCCAGCAAAGGGGTAGGGAACTATGGCTACACCTTC. Its translation is CASKGVGNYGYTF.

This clone was seen a handful of times. V gene TRBV7-3 combines with J gene TRBJ2-1; D is perhaps TRBD2 (5 bases). Germline V gene data show CDR1 as SGHTA and CDR2 as FQGTGA. This CDR3 contains 14 residues. V was clipped by 2 bases and J by 6 bases, with 11 bases between them. In DNA form, the CDR3 reads TGTGCCAGCAGCTTAGGGCGCGCGGGCAATGAGCAGTTCTTC. Amino acid sequence: CASSLGRAGNEQFF. Filled out from reference TRBV7-3 and TRBJ2-1, the complete variable domain reads GAGVSQTPSNKVTEKGKYVELRCDPISGHTALYWYRQSLGQGPEFLIYFQGTGAADDSGLPNDRFFAVRPEGSVSTLKIQRTERGDSAVYLCASSLGRAGNEQFFGPGTRLTVL.